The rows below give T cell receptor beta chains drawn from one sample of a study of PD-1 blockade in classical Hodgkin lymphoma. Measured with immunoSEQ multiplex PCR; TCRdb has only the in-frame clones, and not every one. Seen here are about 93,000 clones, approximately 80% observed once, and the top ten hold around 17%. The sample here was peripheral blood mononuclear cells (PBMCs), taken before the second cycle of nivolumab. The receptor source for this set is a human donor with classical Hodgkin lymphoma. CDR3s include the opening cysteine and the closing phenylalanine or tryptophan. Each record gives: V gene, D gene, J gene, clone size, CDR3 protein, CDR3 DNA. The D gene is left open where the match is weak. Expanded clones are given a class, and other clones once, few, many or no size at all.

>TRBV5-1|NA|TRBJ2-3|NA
CASGASRVSDTQYF
TGCGCCAGCGGGGCCTCCCGAGTTAGTGATACGCAGTATTTT
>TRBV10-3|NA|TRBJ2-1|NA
CAISHGTVEQFF
TGTGCCATCAGCCACGGGACGGTGGAGCAGTTCTTC
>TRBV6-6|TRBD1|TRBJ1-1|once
CASRLTGGRYTEAFF
TGTGCCAGCAGATTAACAGGGGGCCGATACACTGAAGCTTTCTTT
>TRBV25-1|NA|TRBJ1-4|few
CASSEFGGGKLFF
TGTGCCAGCAGTGAATTTGGGGGGGGAAAACTGTTTTTT
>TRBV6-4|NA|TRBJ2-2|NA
CASSETFNTGELFF
TGTGCCAGCAGTGAAACCTTTAACACCGGGGAGCTGTTTTTT
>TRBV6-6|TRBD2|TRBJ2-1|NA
CASSGGSNEQFF
TGTGCCAGCTCGGGGGGATCCAATGAGCAGTTCTTC
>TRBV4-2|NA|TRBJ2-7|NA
CASSQDVLSYEQYF
TGTGCCAGCAGCCAAGACGTGCTTTCCTACGAGCAGTACTTC
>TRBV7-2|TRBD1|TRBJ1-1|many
CASSPGDSIDTEAFF
TGTGCCAGCAGCCCCGGGGACAGTATCGACACTGAAGCTTTCTTT
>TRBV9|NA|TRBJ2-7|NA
CASSPTGLGYEQYF
TGTGCCAGCAGCCCAACAGGGTTAGGGTACGAGCAGTACTTC
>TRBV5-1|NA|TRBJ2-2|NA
CASSLRQDTGELFF
TGCGCCAGCAGCTTGCGCCAAGACACCGGGGAGCTGTTTTTT
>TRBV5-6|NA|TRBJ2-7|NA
CASSLTGRPSEQYF
TGTGCCAGCAGCTTGACGGGGAGACCCTCCGAGCAGTACTTC
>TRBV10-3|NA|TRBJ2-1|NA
CAISGSYDEQFF
TGTGCCATCAGTGGGTCGTACGATGAGCAGTTCTTC
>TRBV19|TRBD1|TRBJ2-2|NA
CASSWTGRASGELFF
TGTGCCAGTAGCTGGACAGGGCGGGCATCCGGGGAGCTGTTTTTT
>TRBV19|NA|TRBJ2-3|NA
CASKPGLGTDTQYF
TGTGCCAGTAAGCCCGGACTCGGCACAGATACGCAGTATTTT
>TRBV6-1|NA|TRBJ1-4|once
CASSESPRGEKLFF
TGTGCCAGCAGTGAATCCCCCCGAGGTGAAAAACTGTTTTTT
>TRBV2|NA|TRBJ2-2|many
CASSEGRLGELFF
TGTGCCAGCAGTGAAGGTCGGCTCGGGGAGCTGTTTTTT
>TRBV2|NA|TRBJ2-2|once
CASSVKTTNTGELFF
TGTGCCAGCAGTGTCAAGACGACGAACACCGGGGAGCTGTTTTTT
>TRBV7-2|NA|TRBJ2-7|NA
CASSLVADTSSYEQYF
TGTGCCAGCAGCTTAGTAGCGGACACATCCTCCTACGAGCAGTACTTC
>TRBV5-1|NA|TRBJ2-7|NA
CASSEGPGLSHEQYF
TGCGCCAGCAGCGAAGGACCGGGTCTATCTCACGAGCAGTACTTC
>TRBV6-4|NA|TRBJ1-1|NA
CASSVTTAQNTEAFF
TGTGCCAGCAGTGTGACGACCGCCCAGAACACTGAAGCTTTCTTT
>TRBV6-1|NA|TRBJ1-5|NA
CASSGEPISNQPQHF
TGTGCCAGCAGTGGGGAGCCTATAAGCAATCAGCCCCAGCATTTT
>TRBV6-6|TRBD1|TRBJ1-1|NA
CASSDPGQGTEAFF
TGTGCCAGCAGTGACCCGGGACAGGGGACTGAAGCTTTCTTT
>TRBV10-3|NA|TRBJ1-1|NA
CAISERGGTEAFF
TGTGCCATCAGTGAAAGGGGTGGAACTGAAGCTTTCTTT
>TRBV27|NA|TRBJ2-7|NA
CASSLGDRTYEQYF
TGTGCCAGCAGTTTAGGTGACCGGACCTACGAGCAGTACTTC
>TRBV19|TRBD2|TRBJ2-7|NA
CASSTASGTYEQYF
TGTGCCAGTAGTACGGCTAGCGGGACGTACGAGCAGTACTTC
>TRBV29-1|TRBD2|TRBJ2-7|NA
CSTWLAGDGFREQYF
TGCAGCACATGGCTAGCGGGAGACGGATTCCGCGAGCAGTACTTC
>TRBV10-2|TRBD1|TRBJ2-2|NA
CATKQGTNTGELFF
TGCGCCACAAAACAGGGGACGAACACCGGGGAGCTGTTTTTT
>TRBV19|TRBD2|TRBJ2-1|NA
CASSIRGVAGFGDEQFF
TGTGCCAGTAGTATACGGGGAGTAGCGGGGTTCGGGGATGAGCAGTTCTTC
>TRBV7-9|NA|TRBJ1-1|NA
CASSSWDLLNTEAFF
TGTGCCAGCAGCTCGTGGGACCTCCTGAACACTGAAGCTTTCTTT
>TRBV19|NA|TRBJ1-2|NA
CASSTQGIYGYTF
TGTGCCAGTAGTACGCAGGGGATCTATGGCTACACCTTC
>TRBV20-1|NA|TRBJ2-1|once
CSASWLREQFF
TGCAGTGCTAGTTGGCTGCGGGAGCAGTTCTTC
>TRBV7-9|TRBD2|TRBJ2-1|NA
CASRNGLAGSNEQFF
TGTGCCAGCAGAAACGGACTAGCGGGGAGCAATGAGCAGTTCTTC
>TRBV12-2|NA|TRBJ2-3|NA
CASRLVSGTGIRWEDTQYF
TGTGCAAGTCGCTTAGTAAGTGGGACAGGAATTCGATGGGAAGATACGCAGTATTTT
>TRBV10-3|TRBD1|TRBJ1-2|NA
CAISGGTGGGYGYTF
TGTGCCATCAGTGGAGGGACAGGGGGCGGCTATGGCTACACCTTC
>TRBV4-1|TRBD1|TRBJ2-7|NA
CASSQDRGTGSYEQYF
TGCGCCAGCAGCCAAGATCGAGGGACAGGGTCCTACGAGCAGTACTTC
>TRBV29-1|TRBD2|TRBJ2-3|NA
CSGSVGLAGDADTQYF
TGCAGCGGGTCGGTGGGGCTAGCGGGAGATGCAGATACGCAGTATTTT